Below, 22 T cell receptor beta chains from the same sample are listed, as sequenced in a study of early T cells in non-severe SARS-CoV-2 infection. Using its own MiXCR run on the 5' RACE reads, TCRdb lists one record per CDR3 protein. The top ten hold roughly 13% of the sample, which has 30,000 to 40,000 distinct CDR3 sequences, around 9% seen once. Sequenced material: whole blood. These receptors were obtained from an adult who was a healthcare worker with PCR-confirmed SARS-CoV-2 infection or an uninfected control (not recorded which).

This chain connects TRBV11-2 to TRBJ2-7; 8 bases match TRBD2. Germline-derived CDR1 and CDR2 are SGHAT and FQNNGV. The ends lost 3 bases at V and 3 bases at J; junction bases unmatched: 1. This CDR3 comprises 13 residues. The CDR3 sequence: CASSLGTSYEQYF. The CDR3 bases are TGTGCCAGCAGCTTGGGGACTAGCTACGAGCAGTACTTC.

This clonotype showed up many times. The J gene is TRBJ1-1, the V gene TRBV5-4, with 11 bases lining up with TRBD1. CDR3 size: 15 residues. Looked up from germline, CDR1 is SGHNT and CDR2 is YYREEE (reference sequence). V lost 4 bases, J lost 3 bases, and 5 bases stayed unmatched. In nucleotides, the CDR3 is TGTGCCAGCAGCGTGCCGGGACAGGGGGACACTGAAGCTTTCTTT. As protein: CASSVPGQGDTEAFF.

This clonotype was counted many times. The chain carries TRBV20-1 and TRBJ1-5, with D unclear. Per the germline V gene, CDR1 is DFQATT and CDR2 is SNEGSKA (reference sequence). The CDR3 loop spans 15 amino acids. Deletions cut 0 bases from V and 4 bases from J, with 13 bases between. The CDR3 loop is CSARDPGSANQPQHF. The CDR3, as DNA: TGCAGTGCTAGAGATCCTGGGTCGGCTAATCAGCCCCAGCATTTT.

This chain links TRBV6-6 with TRBJ1-5; unclear D gene. Germline V CDR1 and CDR2: MNHNY, SVGAGI (reference sequence). Trimming stripped 5 bases from V and 14 bases from J, with 7 bases between. This CDR3 region has 9 residues. The CDR3 is CASSPPEHF. The CDR3 nucleotides read TGTGCCAGCAGTCCTCCCGAGCATTTT.

This clonotype was counted a few times. The chain recombines TRBV2 with TRBJ1-3; D possibly corresponds to TRBD1 (6 bases). V lost 10 bases and J 2 bases, leaving 21 bases between the germline ends. This CDR3 has 16 amino acids. CDR1 is SNHLY, CDR2 FYNNEI, per germline. The CDR3 reads CAIRIGTGKAGNTIYF. For the CDR3, the DNA is TGTGCCATAAGAATCGGTACAGGGAAAGCTGGAAACACCATATATTTT.

This clonotype was recorded many times. The rearrangement links TRBV29-1 to TRBJ2-2; maybe TRBD1 (5 bases). CDR1 and CDR2 (germline): SQVTM, ANQGSEA. CDR3 length: 15 residues. V dropped 4 bases and J dropped 4 bases, with 16 bases sitting between them. In DNA, the CDR3 is TGCAGCGTTGGACCCCAGGGCGGAGTCACCGGGGAGCTGTTTTTT. The encoded protein is CSVGPQGGVTGELFF.

The chain links TRBV6-5 to TRBJ2-2, with 11 bases that match TRBD2. The V and J ends lost 6 bases and 5 bases, in that order; junction bases with no gene match: 14. CDR3 length: 18 amino acids. Germline CDR1 is MNHEY and CDR2 is SVGAGI. This CDR3 is CASSLRSLAGGITGELFF. The CDR3 DNA reads TGTGCCAGCAGCTTAAGGTCTCTAGCGGGGGGAATTACCGGGGAGCTGTTTTTT.

The CDR3 DNA is TGTGCCAGCAGCTTAAGGCTGGACACCTACGAGCAGTACTTC. Translation gives CASSLRLDTYEQYF. V gene TRBV7-3 combines with J gene TRBJ2-7, with a possible D match to TRBD1 (5 bases). V shed 1 base and J shed 2 bases, with 9 bases lying between them. This CDR3 is 14 amino acids long. In germline, CDR1 is SGHTA, CDR2 FQGTGA. Supplemented by reference TRBV7-3 and TRBJ2-7, the full variable domain reads GAGVSQTPSNKVTEKGKYVELRCDPISGHTALYWYRQSLGQGPEFLIYFQGTGAADDSGLPNDRFFAVRPEGSVSTLKIQRTERGDSAVYLCASSLRLDTYEQYFGPGTRLTVT.

In the case of this clonotype: One base away lies a much larger clone, so this may be a sequencing read error. The genes are TRBV7-2 and TRBJ2-7, with 7 bases fitting TRBD2. V lost 8 bases, J lost 2 bases, and 12 bases stayed unmatched. The CDR3 is made up of 15 amino acids. The germline gives CDR1 SGHTA, CDR2 FQGNSA. The CDR3 DNA follows: TGTGCCAGCCACTTGGCCCGGGAGGACACCTACGAGCAGTACTTC. This translates into CASHLAREDTYEQYF.

The genes are TRBV7-2 and TRBJ2-1; TRBD1 matches 8 bases. In germline, CDR1 is SGHTA, CDR2 FQGNSA. V gave up 5 bases and J gave up 0 bases; unmatched junction bases: 9. The CDR3 spans 17 residues. The CDR3 DNA reads as TGTGCCAGCAGCCCCGGACAGGGCCGCCCCTCCTACAATGAGCAGTTCTTC. Residues: CASSPGQGRPSYNEQFF.

This clonotype came up many times. The chain joins TRBV7-2 to TRBJ2-3, with D unresolved. V was shortened by 1 base and J by 2 bases, with 7 bases between the two germline ends. This CDR3 contains 14 residues. Germline V CDR1 and CDR2: SGHTA, FQGNSA. The CDR3 reads CASSLGAFTDTQYF. CDR3 DNA: TGTGCCAGCAGCTTAGGGGCCTTCACAGATACGCAGTATTTT. Using reference TRBV7-2 and TRBJ2-3 for the parts outside the CDR3, the full variable domain is GAGVSQSPSNKVTEKGKDVELRCDPISGHTALYWYRQSLGQGLEFLIYFQGNSAPDKSGLPSDRFSAERTGGSVSTLTIQRTQQEDSAVYLCASSLGAFTDTQYFGPGTRLTVL.

The gene calls are TRBV6-5 and TRBJ1-5, with unresolved D. The CDR3 covers 14 residues. CDR1 is MNHEY, CDR2 SVGAGI, per germline. The V end was cut by 6 bases, the J end by 3 bases, with 12 bases between. This chain's CDR3 is CASRGWQDNQPQHF. As DNA, the CDR3 is TGTGCCAGCAGAGGGTGGCAAGACAATCAGCCCCAGCATTTT.

This clonotype occurred a few times. The chain employs TRBV12-5 and TRBJ2-2, with unresolved D. The length of the CDR3 is 14 residues. CDR1 is LGHNT and CDR2 is FRNRAP in the germline V gene. The ends were cut back, 2 bases at V and 6 bases at J, with 10 bases in the middle. The CDR3 loop reads CASGLIREAGELFF. The CDR3, as DNA: TGTGCTAGTGGTTTGATCCGAGAGGCCGGGGAGCTGTTTTTT.

This clonotype was detected only a few times. This chain uses TRBV7-2 with TRBJ2-5; TRBD1 matches 7 bases. Trimming removed 3 bases from V and 6 bases from J; junction bases left unmatched: 4. The germline V gene has CDR1 SGHTA and CDR2 FQGNSA. This CDR3 comprises 13 residues. This CDR3 is CASSFKGAKTQYF. CDR3 bases: TGTGCCAGCAGCTTTAAGGGGGCGAAGACCCAGTACTTC. Supplemented by reference TRBV7-2 and TRBJ2-5, the full variable domain reads GAGVSQSPSNKVTEKGKDVELRCDPISGHTALYWYRQSLGQGLEFLIYFQGNSAPDKSGLPSDRFSAERTGGSVSTLTIQRTQQEDSAVYLCASSFKGAKTQYFGPGTRLLVL.

In its sample, this clonotype was seen many times. The chain has TRBV7-2 and TRBJ1-6; maybe TRBD1 (5 bases). The germline V gene encodes CDR1 SGHTA and CDR2 FQGNSA. The ends were cut back, 7 bases at V and 4 bases at J, with 14 bases in the middle. The CDR3 length is 15 residues. The CDR3 sequence is CASNLRDGYNSPLHF. CDR3 bases: TGTGCCAGCAACCTCCGGGACGGGTATAATTCACCCCTCCACTTT.

The chain employs TRBV7-6 and TRBJ2-2; D is undetermined. V lost 2 bases and J 4 bases, leaving 8 bases between the germline ends. The CDR3 is 14 amino acids. The V gene's germline CDR1 is SGHVS and CDR2 FNYEAQ. This CDR3 reads CASSLYIGTGELFF. The CDR3 DNA reads as TGTGCCAGCAGCTTATACATAGGCACCGGGGAGCTGTTTTTT.

The rearrangement links TRBV12-2 to TRBJ1-2. TRBV12-2 is a recognized pseudogene. The CDR3 extends over 15 amino acids. CDR3 nucleotide sequence: TGTGCAAGTCGCTTAGCTGGACGGAGTAACTATGGCTACACCTTC. As protein: CASRLAGRSNYGYTF.

This clonotype was picked up a small number of times. The chain uses TRBV5-6 and TRBJ1-2; 11 nucleotides agree with TRBD1. The CDR3 has 14 amino acids. Per the germline V gene, CDR1 is SGHDT and CDR2 is YYEEEE. J gave up 2 bases and V 6 bases, and 3 bases lay outside the gene matches. The CDR3 loop reads CASKDRGLNYGYTF. In nucleotides, the CDR3 is TGTGCCAGCAAGGACAGGGGGCTCAACTATGGCTACACCTTC. Filled out from reference TRBV5-6 and TRBJ1-2, the complete variable domain reads DAGVTQSPTHLIKTRGQQVTLRCSPKSGHDTVSWYQQALGQGPQFIFQYYEEEERQRGNFPDRFSGHQFPNYSSELNVNALLLGDSALYLCASKDRGLNYGYTFGSGTRLTVV.

This clonotype was seen ten or more times. The chain joins TRBV7-9 to TRBJ1-2, with D hard to call. The CDR3 contains 12 residues. V lost 1 base, J lost 5 bases, and 5 bases lay in between. Germline values: CDR1 SEHNR, CDR2 FQNEAQ (reference sequence). CDR3 in DNA: TGTGCCAGCAGCTTAGAGGAGTATGGCTACACCTTC. Translating it yields CASSLEEYGYTF. The entire variable domain, with the rest obtained from reference TRBV7-9 and TRBJ1-2, is as follows: DTGVSQNPRHKITKRGQNVTFRCDPISEHNRLYWYRQTLGQGPEFLTYFQNEAQLEKSRLLSDRFSAERPKGSFSTLEIQRTEQGDSAMYLCASSLEEYGYTFGSGTRLTVV.

This clonotype was observed a few times. V usage is TRBV24-1 and J usage is TRBJ1-5; no reliable D call. With 5 bases removed from V and 3 bases from J, the gap between germline ends came to 10 bases. Germline V lookup: CDR1 KGHDR, CDR2 SFDVKD. The CDR3 sequence is 14 residues long. The CDR3 nucleotides are TGTGCCACCAGTGTGGTTAGGAACAATCAGCCCCAGCATTTT. Translating gives CATSVVRNNQPQHF.

The chain joins TRBV11-2 to TRBJ2-5, with D unresolved. The V gene's germline CDR1 is SGHAT and CDR2 FQNNGV. The CDR3 is 12 residues long. Trimming removed 1 base at V and 5 bases at J, with 5 bases between. The CDR3 here is CASSLVGETQYF. CDR3 sequence (DNA): TGTGCCAGCAGCTTAGTTGGCGAGACCCAGTACTTC.

In regard to this clonotype: The junction departs from germline at one end; a sequencing error may be responsible. This chain joins TRBV7-2 and TRBJ2-2, with TRBD2 matching 11 bases. Germline CDR1 is SGHTA and CDR2 is FQGNSA. CDR3 length equals 14 residues. The CDR3 is CASSLAGGTGELFF. The CDR3 nucleotides read TGTGCCAGCAGCCTAGCGGGGGGTACCGGGGAGCTGTTTTTT.